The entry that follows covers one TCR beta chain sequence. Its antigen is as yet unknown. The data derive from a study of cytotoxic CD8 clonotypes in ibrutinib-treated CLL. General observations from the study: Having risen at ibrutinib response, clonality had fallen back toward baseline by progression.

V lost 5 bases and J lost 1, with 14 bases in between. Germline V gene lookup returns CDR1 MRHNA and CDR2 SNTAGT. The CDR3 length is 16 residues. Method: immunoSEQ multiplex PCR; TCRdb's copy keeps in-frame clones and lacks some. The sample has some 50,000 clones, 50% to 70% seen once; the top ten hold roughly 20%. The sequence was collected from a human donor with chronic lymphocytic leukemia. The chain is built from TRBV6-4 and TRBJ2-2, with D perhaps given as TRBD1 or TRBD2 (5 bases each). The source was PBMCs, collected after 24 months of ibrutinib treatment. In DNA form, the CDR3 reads TGTGCCAGCAGTCGGGCGGCAGGGAGGAACACCGGGGAGCTGTTTTTT. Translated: CASSRAAGRNTGELFF.